The 31 T cell receptor beta chains below all came from one sample that was sequenced in a study of blood T cell repertoires in COVID-19. Clones were read by immunoSEQ multiplex PCR, and TCRdb kept only the in-frame ones, dropping some. This repertoire shows some 58,000 clones, about 87% found once; its top ten account for less than 4%. The sequenced sample consisted of peripheral blood. The source is a human donor in a cohort sampled during active COVID-19.

Only one count was recorded for this clone. V is TRBV4-1 and J is TRBJ2-3; 7 bases are shared with TRBD1. CDR3 size: 16 residues. Per germline, CDR1 MGHRA and CDR2 YSYEKL. V was pared by 1 base and J by 5 bases, with 9 bases of the junction left unmatched. The CDR3 sequence: CASSQAGQGVIDTQYF. The CDR3 nucleotides are TGCGCCAGCAGCCAAGCCGGGCAGGGGGTGATAGATACGCAGTATTTT.

The CDR3 sequence is CASSRTTGTNTEAFF. CDR3 coding DNA: TGCGCCAGCAGTCGCACGACAGGGACGAACACTGAAGCTTTCTTT. The chain has TRBV5-1 and TRBJ1-1, with 7 bases fitting TRBD1. Losses at the gene ends were 5 bases for V and 1 base for J; bases not matched to a gene: 8. This CDR3 is 15 amino acids long. Looked up from germline, CDR1 is SGHRS and CDR2 is YFSETQ.

The chain carries TRBV9 and TRBJ2-1; D perhaps matches TRBD2 (6 bases). Per germline, CDR1 SGDLS and CDR2 YYNGEE. The CDR3 is 17 amino acids. Trimming left V 3 bases short and J 0 bases short, with 16 bases between. As DNA, the CDR3 is TGTGCCAGCAGCGCTACAACTAGCCCCAACTCCTACAATGAGCAGTTCTTC. Translating gives CASSATTSPNSYNEQFF. The full variable domain, rest sourced from reference TRBV9 and TRBJ2-1, is DSGVTQTPKHLITATGQRVTLRCSPRSGDLSVYWYQQSLDQGLQFLIQYYNGEERAKGNILERFSAQQFPDLHSELNLSSLELGDSALYFCASSATTSPNSYNEQFFGPGTRLTVL.

This chain links TRBV27 with TRBJ2-5; tentative D call: TRBD2 (5 bases). The CDR3 consists of 15 residues. V was shortened by 5 bases and J by 3 bases, with 16 bases between the two germline ends. CDR1 is MNHEY and CDR2 is SMNVEV in the germline V gene (reference sequence). The CDR3 loop is CASSLLGVSKETQYF. CDR3 DNA sequence: TGTGCCAGCAGTCTTCTCGGGGTTTCGAAAGAGACCCAGTACTTC.

V usage is TRBV6-1 and J usage is TRBJ1-3; TRBD1 might be the D (6 bases). Trimming shortened V by 4 bases and J by 5 bases, and 18 bases separated the two germline ends. Germline-derived CDR1 and CDR2 are MNHNS and SASEGT. This CDR3 has 16 residues. The CDR3 bases are TGTGCCAGCAGTGGAAGTCGAGTTGGGGGCCGAAACACCATATATTTT. Encoded protein: CASSGSRVGGRNTIYF.

The chain is built from TRBV6-5 and TRBJ2-3; 8 nucleotides agree with TRBD2. The CDR3 length is 14 residues. Germline CDR1 MNHEY, CDR2 SVGAGI. The J segment lost 7 bases and the V segment lost 7 bases, leaving 10 bases of the junction unmatched. CDR3 in DNA: TGTGCCAGCACCAAGACTAGCGCGCTGAATACGCAGTATTTT. It yields the protein CASTKTSALNTQYF.

The chain has TRBV5-5 and TRBJ2-7; 7 bases are shared with TRBD2. Germline V gene data show CDR1 as SGHKS and CDR2 as YYEKEE (reference sequence). V was clipped by 4 bases and J by 3 bases; unmatched bases: 13. The CDR3 has 16 residues. CDR3 nucleotide sequence: TGTGCCAGCAGCCGACCCGGGGCGGGAGCGAACTACGAGCAGTACTTC. This codes for CASSRPGAGANYEQYF.

The chain has TRBV19 and TRBJ2-7; TRBD1 is a possible D gene (5 bases). The CDR3 spans 14 residues. Germline V lookup: CDR1 LNHDA, CDR2 SQIVND (reference sequence). Trimming stripped 5 bases from V and 3 bases from J, with 14 bases between. CDR3 in amino acids: CASSYQGSSYEQYF. CDR3 nucleotide sequence: TGTGCCAGTAGTTATCAGGGTTCGAGCTACGAGCAGTACTTC.

The rearrangement uses TRBV6-2 or TRBV6-3 and TRBJ1-1; unclear D gene. In germline, CDR1 is MNHEY, CDR2 SVGEGT. CDR3 length equals 13 residues. V lost 5 bases and J lost 7, with 14 bases in between. Here the CDR3 reads CASSISEYNEAFF. CDR3 in DNA: TGTGCCAGCAGTATATCTGAATACAATGAAGCTTTCTTT.

This chain links TRBV10-1 with TRBJ2-1, with 8 positions matching TRBD2. This CDR3 contains 17 residues. Germline values: CDR1 WNHNN, CDR2 SYGVQD (reference sequence). With V trimmed by 0 bases and J by 8 bases, 12 bases remained unmatched. CDR3 sequence: CASSESPPGLAIDEQFF. The CDR3 DNA is TGCGCCAGCAGTGAGTCCCCCCCCGGACTAGCTATCGATGAGCAGTTCTTC.

The V call is TRBV5-1, the J call TRBJ2-1; 7 bases fit TRBD2. The CDR3 runs 14 residues. Germline trimming cut 3 bases from V and 5 bases from J; bases unmatched to any gene: 5. The germline gives CDR1 SGHRS, CDR2 YFSETQ. The DNA of the CDR3 is TGCGCCAGCAGCTCGGGACTATATAACAATGAGCAGTTCTTC. Residues: CASSSGLYNNEQFF.

This clone was observed a single time. The junction and the germline gene differ at one end; a read error may be behind it. The J gene is TRBJ2-1, the V gene TRBV7-9; D unresolved. This CDR3 comprises 14 residues. Per the germline V gene, CDR1 is SEHNR and CDR2 is FQNEAQ (reference sequence). CDR3 region: CASSLELADNKQFF. CDR3 nucleotide sequence: TGTGCCAGCAGCTTAGAGCTGGCTGACAATAAGCAGTTCTTC. The variable domain in full, completed from reference TRBV7-9 and TRBJ2-1, reads DTGVSQNPRHKITKRGQNVTFRCDPISEHNRLYWYRQTLGQGPEFLTYFQNEAQLEKSRLLSDRFSAERPKGSFSTLEIQRTEQGDSAMYLCASSLELADNKQFFGPGTRLTVL.

The chain has TRBV5-6 and TRBJ2-5, with D maybe TRBD2 (6 bases). V was clipped by 4 bases and J by 2 bases, with 21 bases between them. This CDR3 comprises 17 residues. Looked up from germline, CDR1 is SGHDT and CDR2 is YYEEEE. The CDR3, as DNA: TGTGCCAGCAGCCCAAGGACCCGGTTTGGGACTCAAGAGACCCAGTACTTC. This gives the protein CASSPRTRFGTQETQYF.

V is TRBV3-1 (or the pseudogene TRBV3-2) and J is TRBJ2-1; the match to TRBD2 covers 13 bases. There are 15 residues in the CDR3. CDR1 and CDR2 (germline): LGHDT, YNNKEL (reference sequence). Germline trimming cut 4 bases from V and 5 bases from J; bases unmatched to any gene: 2. CDR3 sequence reads: CASSRGLAGDNEQFF. The CDR3 DNA sequence: TGTGCCAGCAGCCGAGGACTAGCGGGGGACAATGAGCAGTTCTTC.

The rearrangement uses TRBV5-4 and TRBJ2-5; 7 bases align to TRBD1. The CDR3 length is 17 residues. The ends lost 3 bases at V and 4 bases at J; junction bases unmatched: 15. Looked up from germline, CDR1 is SGHNT and CDR2 is YYREEE (reference sequence). CDR3: CASSSGGNILGLETQYF. The CDR3 DNA sequence: TGTGCCAGCAGCTCAGGGGGAAACATCTTGGGGTTAGAGACCCAGTACTTC.

The V gene is TRBV18, the J gene TRBJ1-1; D might be TRBD1 (5 bases). The V gene lost 8 bases and the J gene lost 0 bases, with 10 bases spanning the gap. The CDR3 has 13 residues. In germline, CDR1 is KGHSH, CDR2 LQKENI. CDR3 nucleotide sequence: TGTGCCAGCCTGGGGGGGATGAACACTGAAGCTTTCTTT. Amino acids: CASLGGMNTEAFF.

With regard to this clone: The junction departs from the called germline gene at one end, perhaps through a read error. This chain links TRBV7-2 with TRBJ2-1, with a weak D call TRBD1 (7 bases). The CDR3 has 15 residues. Germline V CDR1 and CDR2: SGHTA, FQGNSA. The CDR3 DNA sequence: TGTGCCAGCAGCTTAGGAGGGACAGACCCAATGAGCGGGCTCTTC. Protein sequence: CASSLGGTDPMSGLF.

This clone was observed a handful of times. The chain recombines TRBV19 with TRBJ2-7; D is undetermined. V was shortened by 1 base and J by 4 bases, with 8 bases between the two germline ends. Germline V CDR1 and CDR2: LNHDA, SQIVND (reference sequence). The CDR3 spans 13 residues. The CDR3 DNA is TGTGCCAGTAGTATAGGCCTACGGTACGAGCAGTACTTC. It codes for CASSIGLRYEQYF.

This rearrangement joins TRBV5-5 to TRBJ1-3; D is undetermined. The V gene lost 5 bases and the J gene lost 0 bases, with 6 bases spanning the gap. This CDR3 contains 13 residues. The germline V gene encodes CDR1 SGHKS and CDR2 YYEKEE (reference sequence). DNA of the CDR3: TGTGCCAGCAGTGAGAACTCTGGAAACACCATATATTTT. Amino acid sequence: CASSENSGNTIYF.

For the CDR3, the DNA is TGTGCCAGCAGCGGTAGTGGAGATCAGGGGGGAATTGAAAAACTGTTTTTT. Residues: CASSGSGDQGGIEKLFF. V and J are TRBV11-2 and TRBJ1-4; 7 positions agree with TRBD1. The CDR3 extends over 17 amino acids. Trimming at V came to 5 bases and at J to 7 bases, leaving 16 bases not matched to a gene. In germline, CDR1 is SGHAT, CDR2 FQNNGV.

This chain connects TRBV5-5 to TRBJ2-5; D perhaps matches TRBD1 (5 bases). Germline V lookup: CDR1 SGHKS, CDR2 YYEKEE (reference sequence). The CDR3 is 12 residues long. Between the trimmed V and J ends, which lost 5 bases and 2 bases, there was a span of 7 bases. This CDR3 reads CASSQGQETQYF. CDR3 nucleotides: TGTGCCAGCAGTCAGGGTCAAGAGACCCAGTACTTC.

J is TRBJ2-3 and V is TRBV7-6; perhaps TRBD1 as D (5 bases). From germline, CDR1 is SGHVS and CDR2 FNYEAQ. CDR3 length: 15 residues. V lost 0 bases to trimming and J lost 5 bases, with 12 bases between them. The CDR3 DNA follows: TGTGCCAGCAGCTTAGCGCGGCAGGGTCGAGATACGCAGTATTTT. Amino acids: CASSLARQGRDTQYF.

This clone appeared once. The CDR3 region has the DNA TGTGCCAGTAGTTCCCTAGCGGGAGGATGGACCGGGGAGCTGTTTTTT. Its protein is CASSSLAGGWTGELFF. The chain recombines TRBV19 with TRBJ2-2, with 11 bases aligning to TRBD2. V shed 5 bases and J 5 bases; nucleotides not matched to a gene: 7. Germline CDR1 is LNHDA and CDR2 is SQIVND (reference sequence). The CDR3 sequence is 16 residues long.

This clone has more than one count but fewer than ten. The chain has TRBV2 and TRBJ2-1; TRBD2 matches at 16 bases. With 6 bases clipped from V and 5 bases from J, the junction kept 4 bases outside the gene matches. This CDR3 has 16 amino acids. Per the germline V gene, CDR1 is SNHLY and CDR2 is FYNNEI. CDR3 sequence: CASSGTSGRGDNEQFF. The CDR3 DNA follows: TGTGCCAGCAGCGGGACTAGCGGGAGGGGAGACAATGAGCAGTTCTTC.

The CDR3 protein is CASSQARDFRYEQYF. The CDR3 region has the DNA TGCGCCAGCAGCCAAGCGAGGGACTTTCGCTACGAGCAGTACTTC. This chain links TRBV4-1 with TRBJ2-7; D is possibly TRBD2 (6 bases). Germline V gene data show CDR1 as MGHRA and CDR2 as YSYEKL. V was trimmed by 1 base and J by 3 bases, leaving 13 bases between them. This CDR3 is built from 15 residues.

The chain carries TRBV4-3 and TRBJ2-1; TRBD2 matches 8 bases. CDR3 length equals 15 residues. J gave up 4 bases and V 1 base, and 3 bases lay outside the gene matches. CDR1 is LGHNA and CDR2 is YSLEER in the germline V gene. The CDR3 is CASSQAGGRYNEQFF. The CDR3 DNA is TGCGCCAGCAGCCAAGCTGGCGGGAGGTACAATGAGCAGTTCTTC.

The genes are TRBV6-1 and TRBJ2-7; 14 bases map to TRBD2. This CDR3 has 15 residues. J lost 7 bases, V lost 3 bases, and 5 bases had no gene match. Germline CDR1 MNHNS, CDR2 SASEGT. The CDR3 here is CASSDRLAGGREQYF. The CDR3 coding sequence is TGTGCCAGCAGTGATCGACTAGCGGGAGGGCGGGAGCAGTACTTC.

The chain recombines TRBV2 with TRBJ1-1, with D tentatively TRBD1 (5 bases). Germline loops: CDR1 SNHLY, CDR2 FYNNEI. Trimming pared 1 base from V and 1 base from J, leaving 7 bases between. The CDR3 runs 14 residues. The CDR3 here is CASSEGGKNTEAFF. The CDR3 DNA reads as TGTGCCAGCAGTGAAGGGGGCAAGAACACTGAAGCTTTCTTT.

V and J are TRBV6-5 and TRBJ1-4; unclear D gene. V lost 10 bases and J 3 bases, leaving 15 bases between the germline ends. The length of the CDR3 is 14 residues. In germline, CDR1 is MNHEY, CDR2 SVGAGI. Here the CDR3 reads CATGISVANEKLFF. In DNA form, the CDR3 reads TGTGCCACCGGTATTTCGGTAGCTAATGAAAAACTGTTTTTT.

The CDR3 is CASSIGNDRGGQYF. CDR3 nucleotides: TGTGCCAGTAGTATAGGAAATGACAGGGGGGGACAGTACTTC. V usage is TRBV19 and J usage is TRBJ2-4, with 9 bases fitting TRBD1. V lost 1 base, J lost 13 bases, and 8 bases stayed unmatched. CDR1 and CDR2 (germline): LNHDA, SQIVND (reference sequence). The CDR3 loop spans 14 amino acids. Supplemented by reference TRBV19 and TRBJ2-4, the full variable domain reads DGGITQSPKYLFRKEGQNVTLSCEQNLNHDAMYWYRQDPGQGLRLIYYSQIVNDFQKGDIAEGYSVSREKKESFPLTVTSAQKNPTAFYLCASSIGNDRGGQYFGAGTRLSVL.

V usage is TRBV6-5 and J usage is TRBJ2-7, with D maybe TRBD1 (5 bases). CDR1 is MNHEY and CDR2 is SVGAGI in the germline V gene. This CDR3 contains 15 residues. V lost 2 bases, J lost 5 bases, and 16 bases lay in between. CDR3 loop: CASSYRQGQADEQYF. In nucleotides, the CDR3 is TGTGCCAGCAGTTACCGGCAGGGCCAAGCCGACGAGCAGTACTTC.